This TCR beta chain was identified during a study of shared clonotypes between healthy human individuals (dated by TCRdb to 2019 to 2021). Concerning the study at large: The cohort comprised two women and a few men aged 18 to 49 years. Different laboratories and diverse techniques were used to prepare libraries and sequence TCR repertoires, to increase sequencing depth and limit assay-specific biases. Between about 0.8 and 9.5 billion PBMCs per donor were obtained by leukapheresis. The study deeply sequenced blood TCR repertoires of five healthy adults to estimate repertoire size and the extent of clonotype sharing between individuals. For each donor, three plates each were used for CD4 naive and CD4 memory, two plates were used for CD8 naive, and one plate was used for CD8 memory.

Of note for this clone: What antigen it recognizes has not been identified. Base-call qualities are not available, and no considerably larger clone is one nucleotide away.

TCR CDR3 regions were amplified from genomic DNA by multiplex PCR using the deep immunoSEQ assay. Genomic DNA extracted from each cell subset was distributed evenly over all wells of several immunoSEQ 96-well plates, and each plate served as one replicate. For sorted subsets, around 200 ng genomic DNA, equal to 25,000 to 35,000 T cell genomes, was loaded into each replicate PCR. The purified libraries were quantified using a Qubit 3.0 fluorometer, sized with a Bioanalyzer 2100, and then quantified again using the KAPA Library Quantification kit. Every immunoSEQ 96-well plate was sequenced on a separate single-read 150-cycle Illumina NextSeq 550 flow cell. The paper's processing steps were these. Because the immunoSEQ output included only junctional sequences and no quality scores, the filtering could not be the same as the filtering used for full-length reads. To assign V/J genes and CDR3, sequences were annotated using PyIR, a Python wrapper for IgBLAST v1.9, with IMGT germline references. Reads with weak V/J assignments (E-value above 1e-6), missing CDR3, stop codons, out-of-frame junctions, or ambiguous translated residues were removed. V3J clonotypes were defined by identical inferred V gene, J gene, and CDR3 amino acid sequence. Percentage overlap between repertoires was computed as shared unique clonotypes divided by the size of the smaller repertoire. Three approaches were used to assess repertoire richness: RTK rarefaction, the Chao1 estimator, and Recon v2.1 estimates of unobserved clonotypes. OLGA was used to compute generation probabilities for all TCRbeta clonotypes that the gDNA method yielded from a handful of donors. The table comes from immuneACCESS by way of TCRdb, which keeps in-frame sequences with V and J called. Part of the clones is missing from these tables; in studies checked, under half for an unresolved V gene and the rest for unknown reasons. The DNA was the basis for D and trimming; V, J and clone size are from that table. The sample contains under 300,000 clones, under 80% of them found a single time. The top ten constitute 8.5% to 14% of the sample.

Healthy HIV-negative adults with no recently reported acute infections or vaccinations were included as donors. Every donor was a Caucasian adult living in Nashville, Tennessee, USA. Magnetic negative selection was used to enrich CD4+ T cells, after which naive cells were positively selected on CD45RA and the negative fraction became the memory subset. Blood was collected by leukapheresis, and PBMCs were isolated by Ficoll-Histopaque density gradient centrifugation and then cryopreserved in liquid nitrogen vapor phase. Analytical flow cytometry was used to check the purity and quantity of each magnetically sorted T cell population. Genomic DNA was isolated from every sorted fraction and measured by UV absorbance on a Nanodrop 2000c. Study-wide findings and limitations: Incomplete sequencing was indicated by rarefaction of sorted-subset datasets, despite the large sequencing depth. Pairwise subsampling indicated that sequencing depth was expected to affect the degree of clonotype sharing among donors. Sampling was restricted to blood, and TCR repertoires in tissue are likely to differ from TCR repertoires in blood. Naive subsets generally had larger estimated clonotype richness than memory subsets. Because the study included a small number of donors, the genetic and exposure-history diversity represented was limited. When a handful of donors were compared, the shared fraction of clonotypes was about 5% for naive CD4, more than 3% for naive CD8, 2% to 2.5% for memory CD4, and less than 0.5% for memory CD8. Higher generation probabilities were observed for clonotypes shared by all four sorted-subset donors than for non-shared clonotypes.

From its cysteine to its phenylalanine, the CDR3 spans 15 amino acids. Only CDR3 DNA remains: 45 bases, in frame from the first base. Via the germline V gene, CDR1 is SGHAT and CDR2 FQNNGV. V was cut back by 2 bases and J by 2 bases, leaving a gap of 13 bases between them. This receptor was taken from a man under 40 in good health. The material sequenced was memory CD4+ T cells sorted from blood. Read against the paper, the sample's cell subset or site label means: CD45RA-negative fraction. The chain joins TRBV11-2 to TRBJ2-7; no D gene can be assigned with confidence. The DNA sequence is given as TGTGCCAGCAGCTTAAAGGTTGGGTTGGCCTACGAGCAGTACTTC. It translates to CASSLKVGLAYEQYF.